This T cell receptor beta chain was identified during a study of blood T cell repertoires in COVID-19. Study at large: COVID-19 samples from acute and convalescent phases originated in the United States, Italy and Spain.

This study enrolled people aged about 18 to 100 from about two dozen US geographic areas. Membership in each cohort depended on participant-reported clinical history. Authors' analysis steps: Reference gene primer amplification gave estimated nucleated cell counts. Sequenced by immunoSEQ multiplex PCR; TCRdb stores in-frame clones only, minus some. The DNA was the basis for D and trimming; V, J and clone size are from that table. The repertoire holds about 350,000 clones, with approximately 89% as singletons. The germline gives CDR1 SEHNR, CDR2 FQNEAQ (reference sequence). The CDR3 contains 14 residues. Trimming took 6 bases from V and 2 from J, leaving 10 bases between them.

Sequences were obtained from PBMCs or T cells enriched from blood (not recorded which). V and J are TRBV7-9 and TRBJ2-2, with D possibly TRBD1 on 5 matching bases. This clonotype was obtained from a woman in her twenties or thirties who had recovered from COVID-19. The CDR3 DNA reads as TGTGCCAGCAGTCCGGACACAAACACCGGGGAGCTGTTTTTT. It translates to CASSPDTNTGELFF.